These T cell receptor beta chains were read from a single sample in a study of cytomegalovirus exposure and HLA in healthy donors. Libraries were prepared by immunoSEQ multiplex PCR; TCRdb keeps only in-frame clonotypes and omits some of them. The table lists about 310,000 clones, 88% of them singletons, with approximately 0.96% in the top ten. The sequenced sample was PBMCs. The source of these receptors is a man younger than 45 in good health and CMV-seronegative. Both conserved end residues are part of each CDR3. The order of the fields is CDR3 protein, J gene, V gene.

CDR3aa: CASSLTGGNEQFF
j_gene: TRBJ2-1
v_gene: TRBV5-1

CDR3aa: CASRRSDNQPQHF
j_gene: TRBJ1-5
v_gene: TRBV6-1

CDR3aa: CASSLGLAGEETQYF
j_gene: TRBJ2-5
v_gene: TRBV5-4

CDR3aa: CASSPGHNPGYTF
j_gene: TRBJ1-2
v_gene: TRBV11-1

CDR3aa: CASSPRTGSGNYGYTF
j_gene: TRBJ1-2
v_gene: TRBV9

CDR3aa: CASSSRTGPETQYF
j_gene: TRBJ2-5
v_gene: TRBV5-1

CDR3aa: CASSLEPLPTGGAFYGYTF
j_gene: TRBJ1-2
v_gene: TRBV7-8

CDR3aa: CASSVGVMGRAENIQYF
j_gene: TRBJ2-4
v_gene: TRBV9

CDR3aa: CAWSGDREETQYF
j_gene: TRBJ2-5
v_gene: TRBV30

CDR3aa: CAWNGQGVGNQPQHF
j_gene: TRBJ1-5
v_gene: TRBV30

CDR3aa: CASSSGRADTQYF
j_gene: TRBJ2-3
v_gene: TRBV5-1

CDR3aa: CASSLAQGDTEAFF
j_gene: TRBJ1-1
v_gene: TRBV11-2

CDR3aa: CAWSVGYRDSSYEQYF
j_gene: TRBJ2-7
v_gene: TRBV30

CDR3aa: CASSSGVLGADTEAFF
j_gene: TRBJ1-1
v_gene: TRBV5-6

CDR3aa: CASSPKLAGNSYEQYF
j_gene: TRBJ2-7
v_gene: TRBV18

CDR3aa: CASRPGTVGTNEKLFF
j_gene: TRBJ1-4
v_gene: TRBV27

CDR3aa: CASGLGPGQTTLFTDTQYF
j_gene: TRBJ2-3
v_gene: TRBV12-5

CDR3aa: CASSYRGLPANYGYTF
j_gene: TRBJ1-2
v_gene: TRBV5-6

CDR3aa: CASSLLKAGGEGYTF
j_gene: TRBJ1-2
v_gene: TRBV7-2

CDR3aa: CASSLWVTSGGETQYF
j_gene: TRBJ2-5
v_gene: TRBV5-4

CDR3aa: CASRIGTGTDTQYF
j_gene: TRBJ2-3
v_gene: TRBV6-5

CDR3aa: CASSLTSSGKPQHF
j_gene: TRBJ1-5
v_gene: TRBV5-5

CDR3aa: CASGDRGGTEAFF
j_gene: TRBJ1-1
v_gene: TRBV12-5

CDR3aa: CASSRNPPISAYGYTF
j_gene: TRBJ1-2
v_gene: TRBV27

CDR3aa: CASSLTASLPAEAFF
j_gene: TRBJ1-1
v_gene: TRBV28

CDR3aa: CASSDQQGPGTEAFF
j_gene: TRBJ1-1
v_gene: TRBV6-4

CDR3aa: CASSLGGRRETQYF
j_gene: TRBJ2-5
v_gene: TRBV7-9

CDR3aa: CASSLGQGQETQYF
j_gene: TRBJ2-5
v_gene: TRBV7-8

CDR3aa: CASSDIAAEYF
j_gene: TRBJ2-7
v_gene: TRBV6-5

CDR3aa: CASSTGNGYGYTF
j_gene: TRBJ1-2
v_gene: TRBV19

CDR3aa: CASSYSAGNYGYTF
j_gene: TRBJ1-2
v_gene: TRBV6-6

CDR3aa: CASSEYTGAGGVGDTQYF
j_gene: TRBJ2-3
v_gene: TRBV25-1

CDR3aa: CASSLGTAWGYTF
j_gene: TRBJ1-2
v_gene: TRBV5-1

CDR3aa: CASSRGVQPQHF
j_gene: TRBJ1-5
v_gene: TRBV7-2

CDR3aa: CSVDRAQGTEAFF
j_gene: TRBJ1-1
v_gene: TRBV29-1

CDR3aa: CASSLRRGSLQETQYF
j_gene: TRBJ2-5
v_gene: TRBV11-2

CDR3aa: CASSPDRVANQPQHF
j_gene: TRBJ1-5
v_gene: TRBV18

CDR3aa: CASSQWGGTGELFF
j_gene: TRBJ2-2
v_gene: TRBV25-1

CDR3aa: CASSSNGRTGFLKNIQYF
j_gene: TRBJ2-4
v_gene: TRBV7-2

CDR3aa: CASTQRTGNEKLFF
j_gene: TRBJ1-4
v_gene: TRBV6-1

CDR3aa: CASSIDRALGTQYF
j_gene: TRBJ2-3
v_gene: TRBV9

CDR3aa: CSANPRAEAFF
j_gene: TRBJ1-1
v_gene: TRBV20-1

CDR3aa: CSVRVGRAETQYF
j_gene: TRBJ2-5
v_gene: TRBV29-1

CDR3aa: CASSLARGSVNTEAFF
j_gene: TRBJ1-1
v_gene: TRBV5-1

CDR3aa: CASSYRGQVSNQPQHF
j_gene: TRBJ1-5
v_gene: TRBV6-6

CDR3aa: CASSFDGPLYNEQFF
j_gene: TRBJ2-1
v_gene: TRBV7-2

CDR3aa: CASSPSGTGVANQPQHF
j_gene: TRBJ1-5
v_gene: TRBV18

CDR3aa: CASTSKWGTGTRDTQYF
j_gene: TRBJ2-3
v_gene: TRBV19

CDR3aa: CASTPGRGLIGDDRETQYF
j_gene: TRBJ2-5
v_gene: TRBV10-1

CDR3aa: CAWSVQGARNQPQHF
j_gene: TRBJ1-5
v_gene: TRBV30

CDR3aa: CASGLVQYYEQYF
j_gene: TRBJ2-7
v_gene: TRBV12-5

CDR3aa: CASSLAVGQSLYGYTF
j_gene: TRBJ1-2
v_gene: TRBV4-1

CDR3aa: CASSYGTGDQPQHF
j_gene: TRBJ1-5
v_gene: TRBV6-5

CDR3aa: CASRVAVGETQYF
j_gene: TRBJ2-5
v_gene: TRBV7-8